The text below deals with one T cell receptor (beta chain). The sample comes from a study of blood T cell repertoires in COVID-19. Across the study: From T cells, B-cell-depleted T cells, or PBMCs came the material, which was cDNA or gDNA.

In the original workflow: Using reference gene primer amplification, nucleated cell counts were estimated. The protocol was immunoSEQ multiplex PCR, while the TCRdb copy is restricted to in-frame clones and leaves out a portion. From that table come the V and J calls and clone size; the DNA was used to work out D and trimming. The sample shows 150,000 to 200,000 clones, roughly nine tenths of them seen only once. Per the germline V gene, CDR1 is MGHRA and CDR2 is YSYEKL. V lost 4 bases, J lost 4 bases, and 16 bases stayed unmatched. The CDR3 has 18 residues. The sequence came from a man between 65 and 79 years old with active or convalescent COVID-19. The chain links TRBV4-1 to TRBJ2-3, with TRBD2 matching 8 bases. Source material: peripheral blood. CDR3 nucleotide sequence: TGCGCCAGCAGCCCCCTGGGCTTTTCTCGGGGGGGAGCAGATACGCAGTATTTT. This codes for CASSPLGFSRGGADTQYF.